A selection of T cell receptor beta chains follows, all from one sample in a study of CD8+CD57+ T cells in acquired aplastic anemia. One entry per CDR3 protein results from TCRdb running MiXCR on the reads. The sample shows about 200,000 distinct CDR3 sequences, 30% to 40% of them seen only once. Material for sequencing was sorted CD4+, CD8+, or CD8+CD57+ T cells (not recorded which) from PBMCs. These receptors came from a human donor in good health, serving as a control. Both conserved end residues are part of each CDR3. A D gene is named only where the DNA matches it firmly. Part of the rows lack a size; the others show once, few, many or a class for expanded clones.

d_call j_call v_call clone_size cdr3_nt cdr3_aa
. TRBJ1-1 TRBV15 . TGTGCCACCAGCAATGGTTATAACACTGAAGCTTTCTTT CATSNGYNTEAFF
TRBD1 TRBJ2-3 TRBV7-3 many TGTGCCAGCAGCGCCCGTCAGGGGGCAGATACGCAGTATTTT CASSARQGADTQYF
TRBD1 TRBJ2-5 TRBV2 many TGTGCCACCCTCCCCCCGGGACAGGGGAAGGTGGAGACCCAGTACTTC CATLPPGQGKVETQYF
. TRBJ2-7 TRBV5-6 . TGTGCCAGCAGCACCGGACAGTTGGGGGAGCAGTACTTC CASSTGQLGEQYF
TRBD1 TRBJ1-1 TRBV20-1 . TGCAGTGCTGGAGATGCGACAGGGGGGAACACTGAAGCTTTCTTT CSAGDATGGNTEAFF
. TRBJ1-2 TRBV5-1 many TGCGCCAGCAGCACCCTGGACAGCTATGGCTACACCTTC CASSTLDSYGYTF
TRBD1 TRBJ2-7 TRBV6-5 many TGTGCCAGCAGACGGACAGGGAGCAACGAGCAGTACTTC CASRRTGSNEQYF
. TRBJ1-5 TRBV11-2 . TGTGCCAGCAGCTTTACCGGGCCAGGGTCGGGCAATCAGCCCCAGCATTTT CASSFTGPGSGNQPQHF
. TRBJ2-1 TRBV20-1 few TGCAGTCCCCGAAGGGGTGCCTACAATGAGCAGTTCTTC CSPRRGAYNEQFF
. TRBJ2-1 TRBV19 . TGTGCCTGGAGTACCGACCCGGCAAGTTACAATGAGCAGTTCTTC CAWSTDPASYNEQFF
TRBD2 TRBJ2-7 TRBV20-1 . TGCAGTGCGACTAGCGGGAGCCCGCCCTACGAGCAGTACTTC CSATSGSPPYEQYF
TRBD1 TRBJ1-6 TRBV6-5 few TGTGCCAGCAGTTACTTGGGACAGGGACATTCACCCCTCCACTTT CASSYLGQGHSPLHF
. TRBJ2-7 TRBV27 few TGTGCCAGCAGTTTGAATAGACTTACGGAGCAGTACTTC CASSLNRLTEQYF
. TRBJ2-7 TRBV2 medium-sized TGTGCCAGCAGTGAGCTAGGAGCGTACTTC CASSELGAYF
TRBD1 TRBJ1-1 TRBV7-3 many TGTGCCAGCAGCTACAGGGGCGACACTGAAGCTTTCTTT CASSYRGDTEAFF
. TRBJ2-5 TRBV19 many TGTGCCAGTAGAAAAGGGGGGGGTAAAGAGACCCAGTACTTC CASRKGGGKETQYF
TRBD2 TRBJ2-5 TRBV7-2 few TGTGCCAGCAGCCGGGAGGGAGCGGGGGGGGAAGAGACCCAGTACTTC CASSREGAGGEETQYF